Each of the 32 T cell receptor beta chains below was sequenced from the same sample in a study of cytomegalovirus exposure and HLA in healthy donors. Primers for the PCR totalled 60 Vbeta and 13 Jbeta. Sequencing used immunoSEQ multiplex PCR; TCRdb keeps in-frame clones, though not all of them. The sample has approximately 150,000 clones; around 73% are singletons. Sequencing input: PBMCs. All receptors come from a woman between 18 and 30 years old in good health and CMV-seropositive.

CDR3: CASSEQGRTDTQYF. The DNA for the CDR3 is TGTGCCAGCAGTGAACAGGGAAGGACAGATACGCAGTATTTT. The chain has TRBV2 and TRBJ2-3; perhaps TRBD1 as D (5 bases). Per germline, CDR1 SNHLY and CDR2 FYNNEI. Trimming shortened V by 2 bases and J by 3 bases, and 9 bases separated the two germline ends. This CDR3 spans 14 amino acids.

CDR3 coding DNA: TGTGCCAGCAGTTTGGAAAGGGGGCACACTGAAGCTTTCTTT. Encoded protein: CASSLERGHTEAFF. J is TRBJ1-1 and V is TRBV27; 7 positions agree with TRBD1. The germline V gene encodes CDR1 MNHEY and CDR2 SMNVEV (reference sequence). This CDR3 has 14 residues. Germline trimming cut 3 bases from V and 3 bases from J; bases unmatched to any gene: 4.

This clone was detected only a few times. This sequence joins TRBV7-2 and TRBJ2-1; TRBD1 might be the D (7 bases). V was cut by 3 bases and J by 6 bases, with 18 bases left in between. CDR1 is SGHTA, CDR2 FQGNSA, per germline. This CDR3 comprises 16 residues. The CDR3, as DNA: TGTGCCAGCAGCTTCCAGGGGGGTTACCTAATCAATGAGCAGTTCTTC. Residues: CASSFQGGYLINEQFF.

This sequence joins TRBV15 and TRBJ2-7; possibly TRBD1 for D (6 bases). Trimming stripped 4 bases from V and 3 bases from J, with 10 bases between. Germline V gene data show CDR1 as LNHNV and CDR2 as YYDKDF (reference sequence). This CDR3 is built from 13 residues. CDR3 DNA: TGTGCCACCAGCATCTCAGGGGACTACGAGCAGTACTTC. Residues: CATSISGDYEQYF.

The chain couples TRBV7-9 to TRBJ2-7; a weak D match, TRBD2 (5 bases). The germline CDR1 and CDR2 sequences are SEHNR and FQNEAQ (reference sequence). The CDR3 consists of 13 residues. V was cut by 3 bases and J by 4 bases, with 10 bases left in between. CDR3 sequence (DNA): TGTGCCAGCAGCTTCGGGGAACAGTACGAGCAGTACTTC. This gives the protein CASSFGEQYEQYF.

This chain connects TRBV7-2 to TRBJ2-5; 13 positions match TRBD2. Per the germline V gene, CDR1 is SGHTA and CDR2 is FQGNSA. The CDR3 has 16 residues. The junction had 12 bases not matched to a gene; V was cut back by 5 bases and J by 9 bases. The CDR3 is CASSLRTSGGNVAQYF. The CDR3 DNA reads TGTGCCAGCAGCCTACGGACTAGCGGGGGTAACGTGGCCCAGTACTTC.

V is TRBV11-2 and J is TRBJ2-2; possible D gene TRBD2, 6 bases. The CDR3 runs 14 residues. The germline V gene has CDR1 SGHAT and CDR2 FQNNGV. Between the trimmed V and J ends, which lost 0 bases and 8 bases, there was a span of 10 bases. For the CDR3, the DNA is TGTGCCAGCAGCTTAGAGGCGGGGCGGGGGGAGCTGTTTTTT. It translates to CASSLEAGRGELFF.

The chain's CDR3 is CASSQAGTTVGGELFF. CDR3 sequence (DNA): TGCGCCAGCAGCCAGGCCGGGACTACAGTCGGCGGGGAGCTGTTTTTT. The chain links TRBV4-1 to TRBJ2-2, with 7 bases that match TRBD2. From germline, CDR1 is MGHRA and CDR2 YSYEKL. V lost 3 bases to trimming and J lost 7 bases; unmatched junction nucleotides: 11. The CDR3 has 16 amino acids.

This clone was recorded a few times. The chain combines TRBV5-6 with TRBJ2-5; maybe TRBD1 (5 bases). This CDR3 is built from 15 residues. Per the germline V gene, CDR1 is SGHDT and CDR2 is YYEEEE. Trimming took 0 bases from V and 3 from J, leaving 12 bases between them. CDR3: CASSLDWGSKETQYF. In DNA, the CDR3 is TGTGCCAGCAGCTTGGATTGGGGCTCGAAAGAGACCCAGTACTTC.

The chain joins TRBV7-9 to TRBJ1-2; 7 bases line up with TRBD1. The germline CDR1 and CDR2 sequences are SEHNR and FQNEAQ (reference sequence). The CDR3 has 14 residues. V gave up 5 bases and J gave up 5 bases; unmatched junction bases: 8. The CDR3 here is CASSLREGAYGYTF. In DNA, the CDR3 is TGTGCCAGCAGCCTGCGGGAGGGGGCATATGGCTACACCTTC. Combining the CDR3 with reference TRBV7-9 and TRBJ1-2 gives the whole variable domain DTGVSQNPRHKITKRGQNVTFRCDPISEHNRLYWYRQTLGQGPEFLTYFQNEAQLEKSRLLSDRFSAERPKGSFSTLEIQRTEQGDSAMYLCASSLREGAYGYTFGSGTRLTVV.

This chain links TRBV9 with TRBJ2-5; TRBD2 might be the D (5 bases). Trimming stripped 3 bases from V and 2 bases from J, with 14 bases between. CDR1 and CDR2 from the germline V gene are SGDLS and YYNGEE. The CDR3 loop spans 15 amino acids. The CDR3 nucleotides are TGTGCCAGCAGCGCTTATAGGACTTCTCAAGAGACCCAGTACTTC. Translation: CASSAYRTSQETQYF. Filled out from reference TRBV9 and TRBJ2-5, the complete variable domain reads DSGVTQTPKHLITATGQRVTLRCSPRSGDLSVYWYQQSLDQGLQFLIQYYNGEERAKGNILERFSAQQFPDLHSELNLSSLELGDSALYFCASSAYRTSQETQYFGPGTRLLVL.

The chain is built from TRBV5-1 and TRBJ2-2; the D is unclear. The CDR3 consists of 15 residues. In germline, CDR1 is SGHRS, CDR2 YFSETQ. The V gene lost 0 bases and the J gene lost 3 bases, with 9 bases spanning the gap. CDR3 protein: CASSLGARDTGELFF. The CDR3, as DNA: TGCGCCAGCAGCTTGGGAGCTCGCGACACCGGGGAGCTGTTTTTT.

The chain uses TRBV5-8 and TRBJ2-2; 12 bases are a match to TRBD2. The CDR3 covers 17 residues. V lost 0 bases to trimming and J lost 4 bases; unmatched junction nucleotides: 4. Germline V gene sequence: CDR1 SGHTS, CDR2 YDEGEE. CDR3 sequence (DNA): TGTGCCAGCAGCTTGGTACTAGCGGGGGGACTCACCGGGGAGCTGTTTTTT. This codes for CASSLVLAGGLTGELFF.

The CDR3 sequence: CASSAGSYGYTF. In DNA, the CDR3 is TGTGCCAGCAGTGCGGGTAGCTATGGCTACACCTTC. The V call is TRBV2, the J call TRBJ1-2; D is unclear. The CDR3 contains 12 residues. Germline assignment: CDR1 SNHLY and CDR2 FYNNEI. V was cut by 4 bases and J by 4 bases, with 7 bases left in between.

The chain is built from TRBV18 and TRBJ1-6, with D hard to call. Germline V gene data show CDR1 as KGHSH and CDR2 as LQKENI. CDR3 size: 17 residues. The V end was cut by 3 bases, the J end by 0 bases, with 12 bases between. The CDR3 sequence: CASSPAARSSYNSPLHF. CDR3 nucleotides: TGTGCCAGCTCACCGGCAGCGAGGAGCTCCTATAATTCACCCCTCCACTTT.

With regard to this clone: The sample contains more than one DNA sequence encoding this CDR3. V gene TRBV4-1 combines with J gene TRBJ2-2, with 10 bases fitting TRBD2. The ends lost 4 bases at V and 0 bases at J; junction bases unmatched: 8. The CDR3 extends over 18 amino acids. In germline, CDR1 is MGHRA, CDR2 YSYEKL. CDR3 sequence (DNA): TGCGCCAGCAGCCTTGGGCTAGCGGGGGCACCGAACACCGGGGAGCTGTTTTTT. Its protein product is CASSLGLAGAPNTGELFF.

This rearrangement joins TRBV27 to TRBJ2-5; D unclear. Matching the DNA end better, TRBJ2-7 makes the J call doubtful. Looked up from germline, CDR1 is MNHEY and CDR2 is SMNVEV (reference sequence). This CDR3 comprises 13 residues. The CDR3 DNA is TGTGCCAGCAGTTTATCGTTCCCCTACGAGCAGTACTTC. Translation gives CASSLSFPYEQYF.

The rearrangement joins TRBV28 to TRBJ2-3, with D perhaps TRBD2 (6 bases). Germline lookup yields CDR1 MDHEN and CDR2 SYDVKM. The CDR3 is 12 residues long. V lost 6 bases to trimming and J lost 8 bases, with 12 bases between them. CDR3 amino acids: CASSWRGLTQYF. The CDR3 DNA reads TGTGCCAGCAGCTGGAGGGGTCTTACGCAGTATTTT.

Written as DNA, the CDR3 is TGTGCCAGCTCACCATATAAGGGGGCGCGTTCGTACACCGGGGAGCTGTTTTTT. The encoded protein is CASSPYKGARSYTGELFF. This chain connects TRBV18 to TRBJ2-2, with 7 positions matching TRBD1. The germline CDR1 and CDR2 sequences are KGHSH and LQKENI. This CDR3 is built from 18 residues. J lost 3 bases, V lost 2 bases, and 12 bases had no gene match.

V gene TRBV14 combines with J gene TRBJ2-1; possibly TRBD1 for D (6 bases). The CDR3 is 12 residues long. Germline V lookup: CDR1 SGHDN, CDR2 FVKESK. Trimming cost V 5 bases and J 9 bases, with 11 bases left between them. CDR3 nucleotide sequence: TGTGCCAGCAGCAACAGGGATTTTGAGCAGTTCTTC. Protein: CASSNRDFEQFF. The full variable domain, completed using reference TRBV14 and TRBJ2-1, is EAGVTQFPSHSVIEKGQTVTLRCDPISGHDNLYWYRRVMGKEIKFLLHFVKESKQDESGMPNNRFLAERTGGTYSTLKVQPAELEDSGVYFCASSNRDFEQFFGPGTRLTVL.

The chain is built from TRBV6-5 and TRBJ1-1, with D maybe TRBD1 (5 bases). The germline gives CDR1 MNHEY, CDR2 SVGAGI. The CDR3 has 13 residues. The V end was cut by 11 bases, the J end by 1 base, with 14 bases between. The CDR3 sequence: CAAFLQGNTEAFF. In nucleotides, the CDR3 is TGTGCCGCCTTCCTTCAGGGGAACACTGAAGCTTTCTTT.

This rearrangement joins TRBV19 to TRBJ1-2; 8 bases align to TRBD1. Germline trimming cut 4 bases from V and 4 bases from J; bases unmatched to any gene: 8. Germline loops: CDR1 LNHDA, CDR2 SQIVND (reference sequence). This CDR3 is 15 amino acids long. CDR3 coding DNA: TGTGCCAGTAGTACTAGGTACAGGGGGGGCTATGGCTACACCTTC. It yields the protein CASSTRYRGGYGYTF.

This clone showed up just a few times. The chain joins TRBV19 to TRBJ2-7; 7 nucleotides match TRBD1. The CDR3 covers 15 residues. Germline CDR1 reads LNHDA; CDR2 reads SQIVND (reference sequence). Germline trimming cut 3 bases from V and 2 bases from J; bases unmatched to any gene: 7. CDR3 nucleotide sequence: TGTGCCAGTAGTATTGATTTGGGACAGACCTACGAGCAGTACTTC. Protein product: CASSIDLGQTYEQYF.

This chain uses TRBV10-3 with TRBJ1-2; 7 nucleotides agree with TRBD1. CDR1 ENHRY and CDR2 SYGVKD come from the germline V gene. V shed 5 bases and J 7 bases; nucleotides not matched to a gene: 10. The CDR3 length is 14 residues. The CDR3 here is CAISPDRERGGYTF. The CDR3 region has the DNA TGTGCCATCAGTCCTGACAGGGAGCGTGGTGGCTACACCTTC.

The CDR3 loop reads CASSLQGVEQFF. The CDR3 nucleotides are TGTGCCAGCAGCTTACAGGGGGTTGAGCAGTTCTTC. The chain carries TRBV7-9 and TRBJ2-1; TRBD1 matches at 7 bases. The CDR3 runs 12 residues. CDR1 SEHNR and CDR2 FQNEAQ come from the germline V gene (reference sequence). V was pared by 2 bases and J by 9 bases, with 1 base of the junction left unmatched.

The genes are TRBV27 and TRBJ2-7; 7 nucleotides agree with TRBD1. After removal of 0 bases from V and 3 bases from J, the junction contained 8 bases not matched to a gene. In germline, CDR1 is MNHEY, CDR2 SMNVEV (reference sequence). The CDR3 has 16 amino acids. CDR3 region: CASSLSIGTEYYEQYF. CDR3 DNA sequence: TGTGCCAGCAGTTTATCCATAGGGACAGAATACTACGAGCAGTACTTC.

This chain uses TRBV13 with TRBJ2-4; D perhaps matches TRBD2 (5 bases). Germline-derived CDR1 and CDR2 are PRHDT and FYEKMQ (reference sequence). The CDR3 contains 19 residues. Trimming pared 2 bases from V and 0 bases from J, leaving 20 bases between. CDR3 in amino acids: CASSLRAGGGQLAKNIQYF. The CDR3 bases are TGTGCCAGCAGCTTACGGGCAGGTGGAGGCCAATTAGCCAAAAACATTCAGTACTTC. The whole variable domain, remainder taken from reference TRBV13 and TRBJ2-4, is AAGVIQSPRHLIKEKRETATLKCYPIPRHDTVYWYQQGPGQDPQFLISFYEKMQSDKGSIPDRFSAQQFSDYHSELNMSSLELGDSALYFCASSLRAGGGQLAKNIQYFGAGTRLSVL.

The DNA for the CDR3 is TGTGCCACCCAACCCACCGGGACATCCAACTATGGCTACACCTTC. This gives the protein CATQPTGTSNYGYTF. This sequence joins TRBV6-4 and TRBJ1-2, with D possibly being TRBD1 (6 bases). Germline CDR1 and CDR2: MRHNA and SNTAGT. The V end was cut by 10 bases, the J end by 2 bases, with 20 bases between. The CDR3 covers 15 residues.

Here the CDR3 reads CASSPPGPSASYGYTF. The CDR3 DNA sequence: TGTGCCAGCAGCCCGCCTGGTCCCTCGGCTAGCTATGGCTACACCTTC. The chain combines TRBV7-3 with TRBJ1-2; the D is unclear. Trimming removed 5 bases at V and 4 bases at J, with 20 bases between. Germline values: CDR1 SGHTA, CDR2 FQGTGA. This CDR3 comprises 16 residues.

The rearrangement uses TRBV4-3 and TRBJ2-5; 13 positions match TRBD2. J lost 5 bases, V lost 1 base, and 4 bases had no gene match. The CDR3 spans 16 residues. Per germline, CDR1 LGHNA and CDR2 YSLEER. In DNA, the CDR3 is TGCGCCAGCAGCCAAGGACTAGCGGGGGGCGGGGAGACCCAGTACTTC. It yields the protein CASSQGLAGGGETQYF.

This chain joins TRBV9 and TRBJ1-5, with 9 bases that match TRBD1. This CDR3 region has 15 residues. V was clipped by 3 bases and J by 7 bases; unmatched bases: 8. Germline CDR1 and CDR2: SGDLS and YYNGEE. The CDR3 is CASSATGGAGQPQHF. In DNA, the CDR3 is TGTGCCAGCAGCGCCACAGGGGGCGCAGGGCAGCCCCAGCATTTT.

The CDR3 is CASSDDAGGFNTQYF. The CDR3 DNA follows: TGTGCCAGCAGTGACGATGCGGGGGGCTTCAATACGCAGTATTTT. The chain uses TRBV6-4 and TRBJ2-3; 8 positions agree with TRBD2. This CDR3 is built from 15 residues. V shed 2 bases and J 7 bases; nucleotides not matched to a gene: 8. Germline CDR1 reads MRHNA; CDR2 reads SNTAGT.